A single sample is the source of the 5 T cell receptor beta chains below, sequenced in a study of graft-versus-host responses after intestinal transplantation. For these receptors, no antigen is known. The table came from immunoSEQ multiplex PCR; TCRdb's copy has only in-frame clones and leaves some out. Here the sample spans 65,000 to 90,000 clones, about 89% being singletons. The sequencing used unstimulated CD8+ T cells sorted from spleen or lymph node cells, collected before intestinal transplant. These receptors all stem from a human donor who received an intestinal transplant.

V gene TRBV28 combines with J gene TRBJ1-1; a weak D match, TRBD1 (6 bases). The CDR3 sequence is 15 residues long. Germline-derived CDR1 and CDR2 are MDHEN and SYDVKM. Trimming left V 6 bases short and J 4 bases short, with 18 bases between. The CDR3 bases are TGTGCCAGCAGCCCTCTAATGGGGGCTGGCACTGAAGCTTTCTTT. Its protein is CASSPLMGAGTEAFF. Variable domain in full (rest from reference TRBV28 and TRBJ1-1): DVKVTQSSRYLVKRTGEKVFLECVQDMDHENMFWYRQDPGLGLRLIYFSYDVKMKEKGDIPEGYSVSREKKERFSLILESASTNQTSMYLCASSPLMGAGTEAFFGQGTRLTVV.

The chain employs TRBV4-1 and TRBJ2-2, with D tentatively TRBD1 (6 bases). CDR3 length equals 16 residues. V was cut by 4 bases and J by 4 bases, with 16 bases left in between. Germline V gives CDR1 MGHRA, CDR2 YSYEKL. The CDR3 DNA reads as TGCGCCAGCAGCCCGCGCGTGGGGGCGGCCACCGGGGAGCTGTTTTTT. Amino acid sequence: CASSPRVGAATGELFF.

This chain joins TRBV7-6 and TRBJ2-7, with 8 bases matching TRBD2. The J segment lost 4 bases and the V segment lost 1 base, leaving 9 bases of the junction unmatched. Germline V gene lookup returns CDR1 SGHVS and CDR2 FNYEAQ. This CDR3 spans 16 amino acids. The chain's CDR3 is CASSLEGVSGIYEQYF. Written as DNA, the CDR3 is TGTGCCAGCAGCTTAGAAGGGGTTAGCGGGATTTACGAGCAGTACTTC.

The V call is TRBV10-2, the J call TRBJ1-2; 8 bases agree with TRBD1. Trimming removed 0 bases from V and 5 bases from J; junction bases left unmatched: 11. The CDR3 runs 17 residues. Germline V gene data show CDR1 as WSHSY and CDR2 as SAAADI. The CDR3 bases are TGCGCCAGCAGTGAGTCGAGAACAGGGGGAACGCATTATGGCTACACCTTC. It translates to CASSESRTGGTHYGYTF.

The chain recombines TRBV25-1 with TRBJ1-1, with 11 bases fitting TRBD1. Germline lookup yields CDR1 MGHDK and CDR2 SYGVNS. The CDR3 loop spans 14 amino acids. The J segment lost 7 bases and the V segment lost 1 base, leaving 2 bases of the junction unmatched. The DNA of the CDR3 is TGTGCCAGCAGTGAATCGGGACAGGGGGATGAAGCTTTCTTT. It encodes CASSESGQGDEAFF.